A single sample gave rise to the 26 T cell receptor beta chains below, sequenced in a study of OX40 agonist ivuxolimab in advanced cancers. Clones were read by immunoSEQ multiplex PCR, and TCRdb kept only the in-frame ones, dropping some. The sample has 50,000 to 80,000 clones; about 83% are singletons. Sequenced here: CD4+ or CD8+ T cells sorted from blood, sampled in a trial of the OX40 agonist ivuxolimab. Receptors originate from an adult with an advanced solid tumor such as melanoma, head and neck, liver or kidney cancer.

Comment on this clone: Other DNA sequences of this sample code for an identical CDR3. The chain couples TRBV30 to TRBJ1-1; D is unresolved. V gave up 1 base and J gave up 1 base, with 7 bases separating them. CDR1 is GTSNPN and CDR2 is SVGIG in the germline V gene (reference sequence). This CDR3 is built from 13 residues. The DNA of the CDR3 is TGTGCCTGGAGTGGGACCGCGAACACTGAAGCTTTCTTT. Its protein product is CAWSGTANTEAFF.

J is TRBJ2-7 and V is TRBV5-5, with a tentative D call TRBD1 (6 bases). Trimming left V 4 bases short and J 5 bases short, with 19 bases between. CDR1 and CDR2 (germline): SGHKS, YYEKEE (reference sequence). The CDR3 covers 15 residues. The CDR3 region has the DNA TGTGCCAGCAGCCCGTGGGCCACCCCAGGGGACGAGCAGTACTTC. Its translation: CASSPWATPGDEQYF.

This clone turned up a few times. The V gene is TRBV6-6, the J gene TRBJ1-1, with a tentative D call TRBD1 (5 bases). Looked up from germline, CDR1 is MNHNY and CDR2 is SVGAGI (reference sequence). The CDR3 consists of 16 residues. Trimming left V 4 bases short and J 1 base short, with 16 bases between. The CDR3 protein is CASSSPGRDGNTEAFF. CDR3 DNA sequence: TGTGCCAGCAGTTCCCCTGGACGGGACGGGAACACTGAAGCTTTCTTT.

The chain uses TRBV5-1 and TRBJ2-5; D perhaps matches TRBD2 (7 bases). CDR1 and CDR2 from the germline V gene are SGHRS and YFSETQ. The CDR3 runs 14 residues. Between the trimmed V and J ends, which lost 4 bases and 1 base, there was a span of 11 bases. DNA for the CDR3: TGCGCCAGCAGCGGTGGGGGGGCCCAAGAGACCCAGTACTTC. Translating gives CASSGGGAQETQYF.

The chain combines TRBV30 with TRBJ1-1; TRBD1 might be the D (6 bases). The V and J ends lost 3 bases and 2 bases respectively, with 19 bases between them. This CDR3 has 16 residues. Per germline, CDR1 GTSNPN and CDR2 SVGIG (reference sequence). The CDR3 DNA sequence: TGTGCCTGGAGCAGGGCTTGGGGGGCCCTTAACACTGAAGCTTTCTTT. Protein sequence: CAWSRAWGALNTEAFF. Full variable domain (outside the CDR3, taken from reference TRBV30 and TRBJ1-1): SQTIHQWPATLVQPVGSPLSLECTVEGTSNPNLYWYRQAAGRGLQLLFYSVGIGQISSEVPQNLSASRPQDRQFILSSKKLLLSDSGFYLCAWSRAWGALNTEAFFGQGTRLTVV.

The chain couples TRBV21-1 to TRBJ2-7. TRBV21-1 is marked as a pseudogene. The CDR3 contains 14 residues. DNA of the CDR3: TGTGCCAGCAGCAAATTTCCAGTGAGCTACGAGCAGTACTTC. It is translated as CASSKFPVSYEQYF.

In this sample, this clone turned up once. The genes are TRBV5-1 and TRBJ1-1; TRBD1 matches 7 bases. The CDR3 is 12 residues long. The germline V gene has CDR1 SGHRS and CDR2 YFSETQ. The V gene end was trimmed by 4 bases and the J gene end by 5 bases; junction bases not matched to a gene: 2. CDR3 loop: CASSQQGTEAFF. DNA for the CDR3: TGCGCCAGCAGCCAACAGGGGACTGAAGCTTTCTTT.

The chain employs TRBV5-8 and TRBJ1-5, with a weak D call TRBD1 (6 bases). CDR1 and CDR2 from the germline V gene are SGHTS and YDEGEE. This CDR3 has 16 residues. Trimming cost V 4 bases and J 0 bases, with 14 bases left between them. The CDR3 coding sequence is TGTGCCAGCAGCCCTTCCTGGGGGCTTAGCAATCAGCCCCAGCATTTT. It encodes CASSPSWGLSNQPQHF. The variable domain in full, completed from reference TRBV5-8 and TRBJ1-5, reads EAGVTQSPTHLIKTRGQQATLRCSPISGHTSVYWYQQALGLGLQFLLWYDEGEERNRGNFPPRFSGRQFPNYSSELNVNALELEDSALYLCASSPSWGLSNQPQHFGDGTRLSIL.

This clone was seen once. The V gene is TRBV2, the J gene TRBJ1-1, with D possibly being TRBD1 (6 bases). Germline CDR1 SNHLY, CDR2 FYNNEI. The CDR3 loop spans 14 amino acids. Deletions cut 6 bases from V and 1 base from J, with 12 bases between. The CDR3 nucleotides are TGTGCCAGCAGCCCGGACAGAACGAACACTGAAGCTTTCTTT. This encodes CASSPDRTNTEAFF.

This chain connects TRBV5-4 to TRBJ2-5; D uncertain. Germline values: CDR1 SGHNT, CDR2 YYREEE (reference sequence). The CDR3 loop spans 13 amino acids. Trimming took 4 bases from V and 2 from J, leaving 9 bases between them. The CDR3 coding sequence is TGTGCCAGCAGCGCTGGCCGTCAAGAGACCCAGTACTTC. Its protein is CASSAGRQETQYF.

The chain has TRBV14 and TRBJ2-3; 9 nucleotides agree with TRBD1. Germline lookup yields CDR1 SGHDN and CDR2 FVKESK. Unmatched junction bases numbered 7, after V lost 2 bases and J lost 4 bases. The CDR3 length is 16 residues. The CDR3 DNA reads TGTGCCAGCAGCCAAAAACCGGGACAGGGACCAGATACGCAGTATTTT. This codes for CASSQKPGQGPDTQYF.

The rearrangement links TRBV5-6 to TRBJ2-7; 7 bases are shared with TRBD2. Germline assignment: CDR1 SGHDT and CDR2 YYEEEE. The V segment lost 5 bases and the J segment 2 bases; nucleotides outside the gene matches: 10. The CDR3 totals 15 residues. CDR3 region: CASRGASGDPYEQYF. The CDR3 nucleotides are TGTGCCAGCAGGGGAGCCAGCGGGGATCCCTACGAGCAGTACTTC.

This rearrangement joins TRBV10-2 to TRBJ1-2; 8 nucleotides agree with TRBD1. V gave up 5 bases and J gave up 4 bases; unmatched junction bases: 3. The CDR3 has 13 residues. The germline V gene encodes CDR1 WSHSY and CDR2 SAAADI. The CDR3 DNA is TGCGCCAGCAGTAACGGACAGGGCTATGGCTACACCTTC. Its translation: CASSNGQGYGYTF.

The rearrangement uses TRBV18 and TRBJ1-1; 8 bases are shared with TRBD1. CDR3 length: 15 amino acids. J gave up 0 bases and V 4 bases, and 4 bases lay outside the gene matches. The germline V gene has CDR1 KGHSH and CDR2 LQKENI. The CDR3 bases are TGTGCCAGCTCACTATCGACAGGGGTGAACACTGAAGCTTTCTTT. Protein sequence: CASSLSTGVNTEAFF.

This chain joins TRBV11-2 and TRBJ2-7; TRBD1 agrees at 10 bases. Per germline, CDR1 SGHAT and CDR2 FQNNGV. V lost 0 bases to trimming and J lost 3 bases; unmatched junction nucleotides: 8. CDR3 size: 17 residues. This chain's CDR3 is CASSLDLQGQGVYEQYF. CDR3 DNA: TGTGCCAGCAGCTTAGATCTTCAAGGACAGGGGGTCTACGAGCAGTACTTC.

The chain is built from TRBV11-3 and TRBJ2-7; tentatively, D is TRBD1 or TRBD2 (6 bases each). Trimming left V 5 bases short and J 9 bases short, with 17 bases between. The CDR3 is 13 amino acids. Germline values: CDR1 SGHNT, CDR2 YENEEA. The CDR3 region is CASSPRGDIRQYF. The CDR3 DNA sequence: TGTGCCAGCAGCCCTAGGGGGGACATCCGGCAGTACTTC. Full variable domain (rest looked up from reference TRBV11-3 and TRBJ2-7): EAGVVQSPRYKIIEKKQPVAFWCNPISGHNTLYWYLQNLGQGPELLIRYENEEAVDDSQLPKDRFSAERLKGVDSTLKIQPAELGDSAVYLCASSPRGDIRQYFGPGTRLTVT.

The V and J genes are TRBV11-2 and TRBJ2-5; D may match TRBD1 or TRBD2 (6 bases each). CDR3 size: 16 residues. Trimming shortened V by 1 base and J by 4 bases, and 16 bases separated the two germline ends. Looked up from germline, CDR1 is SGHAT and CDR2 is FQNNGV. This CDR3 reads CASSLGVGGEGETQYF. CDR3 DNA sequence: TGTGCCAGCAGCTTAGGTGTGGGGGGCGAGGGAGAGACCCAGTACTTC. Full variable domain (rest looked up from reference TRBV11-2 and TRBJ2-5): EAGVAQSPRYKIIEKRQSVAFWCNPISGHATLYWYQQILGQGPKLLIQFQNNGVVDDSQLPKDRFSAERLKGVDSTLKIQPAKLEDSAVYLCASSLGVGGEGETQYFGPGTRLLVL.

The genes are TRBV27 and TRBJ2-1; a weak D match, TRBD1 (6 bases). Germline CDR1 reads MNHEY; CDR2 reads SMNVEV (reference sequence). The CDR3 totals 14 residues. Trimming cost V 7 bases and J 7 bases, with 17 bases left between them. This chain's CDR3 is CASKTKQGSNEQFF. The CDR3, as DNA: TGTGCCAGCAAAACGAAACAGGGCTCTAATGAGCAGTTCTTC.

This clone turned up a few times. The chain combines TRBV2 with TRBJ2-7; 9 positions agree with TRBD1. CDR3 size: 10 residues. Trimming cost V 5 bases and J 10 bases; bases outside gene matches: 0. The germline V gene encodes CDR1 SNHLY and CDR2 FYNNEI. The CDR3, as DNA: TGTGCCAGCAGTACAGGGGGCCAGTACTTC. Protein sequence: CASSTGGQYF. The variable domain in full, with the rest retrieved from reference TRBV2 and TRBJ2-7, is EPEVTQTPSHQVTQMGQEVILRCVPISNHLYFYWYRQILGQKVEFLVSFYNNEISEKSEIFDDQFSVERPDGSNFTLKIRSTKLEDSAMYFCASSTGGQYFGPGTRLTVT.

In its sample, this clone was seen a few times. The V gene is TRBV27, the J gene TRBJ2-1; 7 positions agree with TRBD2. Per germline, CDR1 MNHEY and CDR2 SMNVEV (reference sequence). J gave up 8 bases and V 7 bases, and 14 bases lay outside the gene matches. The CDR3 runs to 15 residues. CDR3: CASTILGGIEDEQFF. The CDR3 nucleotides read TGTGCCAGCACCATCCTCGGGGGGATTGAGGATGAGCAGTTCTTC.

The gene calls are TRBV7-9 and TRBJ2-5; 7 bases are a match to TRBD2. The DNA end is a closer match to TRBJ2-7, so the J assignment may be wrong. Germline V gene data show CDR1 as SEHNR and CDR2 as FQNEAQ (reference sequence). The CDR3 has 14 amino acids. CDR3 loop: CASSFAGVIYEQYF. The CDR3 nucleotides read TGTGCCAGCAGCTTTGCGGGAGTCATCTACGAGCAGTACTTC.

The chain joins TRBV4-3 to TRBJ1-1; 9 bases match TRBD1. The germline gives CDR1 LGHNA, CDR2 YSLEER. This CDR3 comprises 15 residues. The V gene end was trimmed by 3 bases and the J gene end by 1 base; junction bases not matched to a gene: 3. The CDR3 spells CASSHMGQGNTEAFF. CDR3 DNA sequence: TGCGCCAGCAGCCATATGGGACAGGGGAACACTGAAGCTTTCTTT.

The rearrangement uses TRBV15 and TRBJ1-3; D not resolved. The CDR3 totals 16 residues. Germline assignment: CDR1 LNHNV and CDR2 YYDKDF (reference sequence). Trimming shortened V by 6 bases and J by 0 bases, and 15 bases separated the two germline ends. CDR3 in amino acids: CATRGLLGPSGNTIYF. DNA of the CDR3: TGTGCCACCAGGGGCCTTCTGGGCCCCTCTGGAAACACCATATATTTT. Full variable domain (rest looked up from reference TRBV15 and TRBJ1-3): DAMVIQNPRYQVTQFGKPVTLSCSQTLNHNVMYWYQQKSSQAPKLLFHYYDKDFNNEADTPDNFQSRRPNTSFCFLDIRSPGLGDTAMYLCATRGLLGPSGNTIYFGEGSWLTVV.

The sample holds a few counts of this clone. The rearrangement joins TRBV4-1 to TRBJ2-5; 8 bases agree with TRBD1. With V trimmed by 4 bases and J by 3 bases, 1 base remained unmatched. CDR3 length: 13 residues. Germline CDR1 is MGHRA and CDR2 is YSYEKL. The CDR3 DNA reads TGCGCCAGCAGCCGACAGGGGAAAGAGACCCAGTACTTC. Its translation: CASSRQGKETQYF.

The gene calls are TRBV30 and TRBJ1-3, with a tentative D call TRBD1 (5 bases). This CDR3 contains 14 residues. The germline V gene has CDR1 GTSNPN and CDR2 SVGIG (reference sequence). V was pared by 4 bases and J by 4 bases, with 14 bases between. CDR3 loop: CAWNFGQGGNTIYF. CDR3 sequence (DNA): TGTGCCTGGAATTTCGGCCAGGGCGGAAACACCATATATTTT.

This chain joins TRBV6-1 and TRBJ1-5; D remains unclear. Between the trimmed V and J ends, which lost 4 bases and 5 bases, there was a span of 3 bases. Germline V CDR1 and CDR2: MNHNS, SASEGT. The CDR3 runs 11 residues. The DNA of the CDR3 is TGTGCCAGCAGTGGATATCAGCCCCAGCATTTT. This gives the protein CASSGYQPQHF.